The T cell receptor beta chain described here comes from a study of blood T cell repertoires in COVID-19. Background on the study: From T cells, B-cell-depleted T cells, or PBMCs came the material, which was cDNA or gDNA.

In the original analysis: Amplification from reference gene primers served as the basis for estimated nucleated cell counts. TCRdb's copy holds only in-frame clones and misses some; the assay was immunoSEQ multiplex PCR. V and J calls and clone size follow that table, whereas D and trimming were derived from the DNA. Here the sample spans 200,000 to 250,000 clones, around 84% being singletons. J was trimmed by 5 bases and V by 2 bases; bases with no gene match: 5. CDR1 and CDR2 from the germline V gene are LGHNA and YSLEER. The CDR3 sequence is 15 residues long. This clonotype originated in a man aged 25 to 45 with active or convalescent COVID-19. The chain has TRBV4-3 and TRBJ2-2, with 7 bases identical to TRBD2. Material for sequencing was peripheral blood. The CDR3 protein is CASSQWTSGTGELFF. CDR3 coding DNA: TGCGCCAGCAGCCAATGGACTAGTGGGACCGGGGAGCTGTTTTTT.